A selection of T cell receptor beta chains follows, all from one sample in a study of low-dose radiotherapy and immunotherapy resistance in tumors. TCRdb fed the reads into MiXCR, producing one record per CDR3 protein. The repertoire consists of around 90,000 distinct CDR3 sequences, with 15% to 20% occurring once and the leading ten covering around 6.3%. The sample in question was PBMCs, obtained before treatment. The receptor source for this set is a male donor with prostate cancer. CDR3s include the opening cysteine and the closing phenylalanine or tryptophan. A D gene is named only where the DNA matches it firmly. Not all rows give a size; the values are once, few, many and, for expanded clones, a class.

J,D,size,V,DNA,CDR3
TRBJ2-7,TRBD1,many,TRBV7-9,TGTGCCAGCAGCTTACTCCACGGACAGGGCACCTACGAGCAGTACTTC,CASSLLHGQGTYEQYF
TRBJ2-5,TRBD2,many,TRBV20-1,TGCAGTGCCACTAGCGGCCAAGAGACCCAGTACTTC,CSATSGQETQYF
TRBJ1-1,-,-,TRBV28,TGTGCCAGCAGTTTATGGCACAAGAACACTGAAGCTTTCTTT,CASSLWHKNTEAFF
TRBJ1-1,-,many,TRBV7-3,TGTGCCAGCAGCCAAAACTCGGACACTGAAGCTTTCTTT,CASSQNSDTEAFF
TRBJ2-1,TRBD2,many,TRBV9,TGTGCCAGCAGCGTACAAGCGGGGGGGAAGAATGAGCAGTTCTTC,CASSVQAGGKNEQFF
TRBJ2-5,-,many,TRBV20-1,TGCAGTGCTAGCGTTCGGAGCGGCTCGTACCAAGAGACCCAGTACTTC,CSASVRSGSYQETQYF
TRBJ2-7,TRBD2,few,TRBV6-6,TGTGCCAGCAGTTACTCGACTCGGACTAGCGGGGAGTGGGGGTACGAGCAGTACTTC,CASSYSTRTSGEWGYEQYF
TRBJ2-5,-,-,TRBV24-1,TGTGCCACCAGTGACCCTGGGGGGGGCCTCTACCAAGAGACCCAGTACTTC,CATSDPGGGLYQETQYF
TRBJ2-1,-,few,TRBV6-6,TGTGCCAGCAGTTACCCTAGCGCGAGCTCCTACAATGAGCAGTTCTTC,CASSYPSASSYNEQFF
TRBJ2-2,-,many,TRBV14,TGTGCCAGCAGCCTGCGGGACCTGCGTGGGACCGGGGAGCTGTTTTTT,CASSLRDLRGTGELFF
TRBJ2-2,TRBD2,many,TRBV20-1,TGCAGTGCTAGAGATTCGGGACTAGCGGGAGATACCGGGGAGCTGTTTTTT,CSARDSGLAGDTGELFF
TRBJ2-1,TRBD1,-,TRBV28,TGTGCCAGCAGGGCGTGGGGACAGGGAAGGAATGAGCAGTTCTTC,CASRAWGQGRNEQFF
TRBJ1-1,-,many,TRBV29-1,TGCAGCGTTGAAATTACAGGCCGGAACACTGAAGCTTTCTTT,CSVEITGRNTEAFF
TRBJ1-4,TRBD1,many,TRBV29-1,TGCAGCGTTGCCTCCGGGACAGGGGACATCAGTCTGTTTTTT,CSVASGTGDISLFF
TRBJ2-7,-,many,TRBV5-1,TGCGCCAGCAGCCCGCAAGGGGTTGCTAGCGCCTACGAGCAGTACTTC,CASSPQGVASAYEQYF
TRBJ2-5,-,many,TRBV7-2,TGTGCCAGCAGCCTACCCAATACGGAGACCCAGTACTTC,CASSLPNTETQYF
TRBJ1-2,TRBD1,-,TRBV20-1,TGTAGTGCTGAACCCGGGACAGGGTGGTTCTATGGCTTCACCTTC,CSAEPGTGWFYGFTF
TRBJ1-5,-,many,TRBV30,TGTGCCTGGAGTACGGGGCTGGGAGGCAATCAGCCCCAGCATTTT,CAWSTGLGGNQPQHF
TRBJ2-5,-,many,TRBV5-1,TGCGCCAGTAAACAAGAGACCCAGTACTTC,CASKQETQYF
TRBJ2-7,TRBD2,-,TRBV5-1,TGCGCCAGCAGCGGAACTAGCGACTCCTACAATGAGCAGTACTTC,CASSGTSDSYNEQYF
TRBJ2-3,TRBD1,many,TRBV5-5,TGTGCCAGCAGCTTTCGACAGGGTTCGAGCACAGATACGCAGTATTTT,CASSFRQGSSTDTQYF
TRBJ2-1,-,many,TRBV3-1,TGTGCCAGCAGCCAAGCTCCGCTAGCGAGCGACTACAATGAGCAGTTCTTC,CASSQAPLASDYNEQFF
TRBJ2-1,TRBD2,-,TRBV28,TGTGCCAGCAGTTTTTTTTCTAGCGGGAAGCAGTTCTTC,CASSFFSSGKQFF
TRBJ2-5,-,-,TRBV5-6,TGTGCCAGCAGCTTGTCGGGGACCCAAGAGACCCAGTACTTC,CASSLSGTQETQYF
TRBJ2-1,TRBD1,many,TRBV20-1,TGCAGTGCTAGAGATTTGGACAGGGTTGGCAATGAGCAGTTCTTC,CSARDLDRVGNEQFF
TRBJ2-3,TRBD2,-,TRBV28,TGTGCCAGCAACCGTGCGGGAGTTGGCACAGATACGCAGTATTTT,CASNRAGVGTDTQYF
TRBJ2-1,TRBD1,many,TRBV10-3,TGTGCCATCAGGCAGACAGGGAACAATGAGCAGTTCTTC,CAIRQTGNNEQFF
TRBJ2-2,-,-,TRBV28,TGTGCCTGGGGGCGACGGGACACCGGGGAGCTGTTTTTT,CAWGRRDTGELFF
TRBJ1-1,-,-,TRBV18,TGTGCCAGCTCACGCTGGGACGGGTCTTTGAACACTGAAGCTTTCTTT,CASSRWDGSLNTEAFF
TRBJ1-1,-,many,TRBV28,TGTGCCAGCAGTTTCTTGGAAAGGGAGAGCACTGAAGCTTTCTTT,CASSFLERESTEAFF